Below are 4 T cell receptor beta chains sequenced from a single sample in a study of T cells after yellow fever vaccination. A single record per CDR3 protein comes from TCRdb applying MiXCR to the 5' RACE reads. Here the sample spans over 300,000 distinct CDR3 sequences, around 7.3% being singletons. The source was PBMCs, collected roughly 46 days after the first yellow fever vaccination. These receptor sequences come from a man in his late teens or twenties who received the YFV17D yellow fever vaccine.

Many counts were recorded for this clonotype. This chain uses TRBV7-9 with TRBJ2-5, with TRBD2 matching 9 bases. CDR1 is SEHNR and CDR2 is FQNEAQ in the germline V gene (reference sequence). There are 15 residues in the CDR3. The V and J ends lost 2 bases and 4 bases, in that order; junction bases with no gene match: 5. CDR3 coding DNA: TGTGCCAGCAGCTTACCTGCGGGGGGGCGAGAGACCCAGTACTTC. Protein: CASSLPAGGRETQYF.

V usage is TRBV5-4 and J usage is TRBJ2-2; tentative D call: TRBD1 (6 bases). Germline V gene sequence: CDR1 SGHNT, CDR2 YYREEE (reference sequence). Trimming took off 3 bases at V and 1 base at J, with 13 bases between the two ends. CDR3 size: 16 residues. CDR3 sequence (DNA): TGTGCCAGCAGCTACGTGGACAGCTTGAACACCGGGGAGCTGTTTTTT. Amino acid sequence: CASSYVDSLNTGELFF.

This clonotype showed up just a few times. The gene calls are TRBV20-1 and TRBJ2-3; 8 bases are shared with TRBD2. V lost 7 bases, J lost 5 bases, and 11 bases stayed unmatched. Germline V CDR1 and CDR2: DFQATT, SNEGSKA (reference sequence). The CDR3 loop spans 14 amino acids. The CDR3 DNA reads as TGCAGTGGGGGGCCAGCGGGGGCTGGAGATACGCAGTATTTT. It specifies CSGGPAGAGDTQYF.

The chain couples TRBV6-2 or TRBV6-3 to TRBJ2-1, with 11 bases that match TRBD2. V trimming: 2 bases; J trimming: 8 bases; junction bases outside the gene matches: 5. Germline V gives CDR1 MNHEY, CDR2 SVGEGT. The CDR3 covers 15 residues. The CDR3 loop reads CASSYGLAGGYEQFF. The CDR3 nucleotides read TGTGCCAGCAGTTACGGCCTAGCGGGGGGCTATGAGCAGTTCTTC.